This T cell receptor beta chain appears in the sequencing data of a study of blood T cell repertoires in COVID-19. At the level of the study: T cells, B-cell-depleted T cells, or PBMCs supplied cDNA or gDNA.

From germline, CDR1 is SGHDT and CDR2 YYEEEE. V was cut by 1 base and J by 4 bases, with 8 bases left in between. The CDR3 consists of 13 residues. The protocol was immunoSEQ multiplex PCR, while the TCRdb copy is restricted to in-frame clones and leaves out a portion. Among under 200,000 clones listed, less than 90% were seen once. This chain uses TRBV5-6 with TRBJ1-2; D not resolved. This receptor was identified in a man aged 65 to 85 with active or convalescent COVID-19. Sequencing was performed on peripheral blood. CDR3 sequence reads: CASSLSRFYGYTF. The CDR3 nucleotides are TGTGCCAGCAGCTTGTCGCGGTTCTATGGCTACACCTTC.